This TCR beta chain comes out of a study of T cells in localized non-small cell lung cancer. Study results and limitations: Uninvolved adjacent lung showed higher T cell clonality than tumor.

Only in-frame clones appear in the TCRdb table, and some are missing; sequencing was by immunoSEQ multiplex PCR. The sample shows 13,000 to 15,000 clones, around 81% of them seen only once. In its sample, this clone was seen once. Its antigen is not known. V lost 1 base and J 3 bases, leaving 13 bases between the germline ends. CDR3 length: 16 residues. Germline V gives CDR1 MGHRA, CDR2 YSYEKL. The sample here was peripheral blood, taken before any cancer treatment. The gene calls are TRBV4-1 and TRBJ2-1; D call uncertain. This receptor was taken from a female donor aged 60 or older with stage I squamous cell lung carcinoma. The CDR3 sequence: CASSQAGLGVYNEQFF. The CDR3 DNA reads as TGCGCCAGCAGCCAAGCAGGCCTGGGCGTCTACAATGAGCAGTTCTTC.